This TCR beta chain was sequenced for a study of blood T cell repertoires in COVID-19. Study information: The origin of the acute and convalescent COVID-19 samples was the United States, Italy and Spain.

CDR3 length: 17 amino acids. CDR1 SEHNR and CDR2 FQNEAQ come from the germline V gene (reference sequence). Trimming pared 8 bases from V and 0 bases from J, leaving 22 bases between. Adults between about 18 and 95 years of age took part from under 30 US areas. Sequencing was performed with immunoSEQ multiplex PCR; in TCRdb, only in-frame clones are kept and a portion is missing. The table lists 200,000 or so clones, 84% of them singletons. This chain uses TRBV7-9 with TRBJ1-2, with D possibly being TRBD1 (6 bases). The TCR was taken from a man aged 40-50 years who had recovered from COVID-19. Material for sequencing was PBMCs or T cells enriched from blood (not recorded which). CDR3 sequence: CASAVGKQRQANYGYTF. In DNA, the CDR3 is TGTGCCAGCGCCGTGGGGAAACAAAGACAGGCTAACTATGGCTACACCTTC.